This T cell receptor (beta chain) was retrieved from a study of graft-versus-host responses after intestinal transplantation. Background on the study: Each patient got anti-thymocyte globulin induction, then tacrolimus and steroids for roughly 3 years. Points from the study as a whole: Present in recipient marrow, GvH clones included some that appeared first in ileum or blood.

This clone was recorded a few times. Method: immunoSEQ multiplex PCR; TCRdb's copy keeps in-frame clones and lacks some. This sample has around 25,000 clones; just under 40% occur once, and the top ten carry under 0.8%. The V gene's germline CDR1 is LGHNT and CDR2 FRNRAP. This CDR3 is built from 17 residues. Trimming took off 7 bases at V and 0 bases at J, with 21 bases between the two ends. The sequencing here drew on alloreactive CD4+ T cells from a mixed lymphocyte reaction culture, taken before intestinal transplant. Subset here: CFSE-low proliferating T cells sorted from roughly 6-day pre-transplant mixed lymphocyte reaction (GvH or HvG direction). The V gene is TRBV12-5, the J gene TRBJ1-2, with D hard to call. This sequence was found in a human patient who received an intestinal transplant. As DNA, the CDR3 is TGTGCTAGTGCCACAAGATCGGTGAGACGGGCTAACTATGGCTACACCTTC. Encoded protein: CASATRSVRRANYGYTF.